What follows are 30 T cell receptor beta chains derived from one specimen sequenced in a study of T-cell reconstitution after alpha-beta-depleted transplantation in children. As it was prepared, the TCRbeta library received unique molecular identifiers. TCRdb re-called the PCR reads through MiXCR, storing one row per CDR3 protein. The table shows roughly 350,000 distinct CDR3 sequences, with approximately 10% occurring only once. The sequencing here drew on PBMCs from the stem cell graft donor, taken from the stem cell graft. The receptors were sampled from a human donor who donated a stem cell graft to a child with acute lymphoblastic leukemia.

The V gene is TRBV15, the J gene TRBJ1-2, with 8 bases aligning to TRBD1. Trimming cost V 2 bases and J 2 bases; bases outside gene matches: 4. The CDR3 has 15 residues. The germline gives CDR1 LNHNV, CDR2 YYDKDF (reference sequence). The CDR3 region has the DNA TGTGCCACCAGCAGACCTGGACAGGGAAACTATGGCTACACCTTC. As protein: CATSRPGQGNYGYTF.

The genes are TRBV7-2 and TRBJ2-3; 9 bases map to TRBD2. There are 16 residues in the CDR3. Germline CDR1 and CDR2: SGHTA and FQGNSA. V gave up 5 bases and J gave up 5 bases; unmatched junction bases: 11. The CDR3 sequence is CASSLQMGLAGDTQYF. The CDR3 region has the DNA TGTGCCAGCAGCCTACAGATGGGACTAGCCGGAGATACGCAGTATTTT.

The chain couples TRBV7-2 to TRBJ2-4; 9 positions agree with TRBD1. Germline loops: CDR1 SGHTA, CDR2 FQGNSA. V was pared by 6 bases and J by 10 bases, with 10 bases of the junction left unmatched. The CDR3 contains 14 residues. The CDR3 here is CASRATGTGMIQYF. In DNA form, the CDR3 reads TGTGCCAGCAGGGCTACCGGGACAGGGATGATTCAGTACTTC.

This clonotype was detected a few times. The CDR3 bases are TGTGCCAGCAGCCAAGGCCCTGGGAAGGGACTAGCGGGAGTCTACAATGAGCAGTTCTTC. It translates to CASSQGPGKGLAGVYNEQFF. This sequence joins TRBV14 and TRBJ2-1, with 14 bases matching TRBD2. V lost 1 base to trimming and J lost 3 bases; unmatched junction nucleotides: 11. The CDR3 contains 20 residues. The V gene's germline CDR1 is SGHDN and CDR2 FVKESK.

The sample holds many counts of this clonotype. The gene calls are TRBV20-1 and TRBJ2-3; D not certain. CDR3 length: 13 residues. V shed 0 bases and J shed 2 bases, with 6 bases lying between them. Germline-derived CDR1 and CDR2 are DFQATT and SNEGSKA (reference sequence). As DNA, the CDR3 is TGCAGTGCTAGAGATCTCGACACAGATACGCAGTATTTT. Translating gives CSARDLDTDTQYF.

This clonotype has only a few counts. The V call is TRBV7-2, the J call TRBJ2-7; D gene ambiguous. Trimming pared 1 base from V and 9 bases from J, leaving 10 bases between. The CDR3 is 12 amino acids. CDR1 and CDR2 (germline): SGHTA, FQGNSA. CDR3: CASSLVTSVQYF. The CDR3 DNA reads TGTGCCAGCAGCTTAGTGACCTCCGTGCAGTACTTC.

This clonotype was picked up one time. The V and J genes are TRBV12-3 or TRBV12-4 and TRBJ1-1; D gene ambiguous. CDR3 size: 13 residues. V lost 3 bases, J lost 3 bases, and 8 bases lay in between. As DNA, the CDR3 is TGTGCCAGCAGTTTGGAAGTTTACACTGAAGCTTTCTTT. Translating gives CASSLEVYTEAFF.

V usage is TRBV11-1 and J usage is TRBJ2-4; D may correspond to TRBD1 or TRBD2 (5 bases each). The germline CDR1 and CDR2 sequences are SGHAT and FQDESV (reference sequence). CDR3 length: 13 amino acids. Trimming shortened V by 5 bases and J by 8 bases, and 13 bases separated the two germline ends. Here the CDR3 reads CASSRDQADIQYF. The CDR3 DNA reads as TGTGCCAGCAGCAGGGACCAAGCGGACATTCAGTACTTC.

This chain connects TRBV5-1 to TRBJ2-1; TRBD2 matches 11 bases. CDR3 length: 13 residues. Unmatched junction bases numbered 6, after V lost 7 bases and J lost 9 bases. The germline CDR1 and CDR2 sequences are SGHRS and YFSETQ. CDR3 residues: CASYRLAGSEQFF. CDR3 sequence (DNA): TGCGCCAGCTATCGACTAGCGGGAAGTGAGCAGTTCTTC.

This clonotype was seen only a few times. This rearrangement joins TRBV29-1 to TRBJ2-2; no clear D gene. V was clipped by 7 bases and J by 3 bases, with 6 bases between them. The length of the CDR3 is 11 residues. The germline V gene encodes CDR1 SQVTM and CDR2 ANQGSEA. The CDR3 DNA sequence: TGCAGCGCCGGGCACACCGGGGAGCTGTTTTTT. Protein: CSAGHTGELFF.

This chain links TRBV18 with TRBJ1-6, with a weak D call TRBD1 (5 bases). CDR1 is KGHSH and CDR2 is LQKENI in the germline V gene. This CDR3 has 16 amino acids. Trimming removed 2 bases at V and 10 bases at J, with 18 bases between. The CDR3 loop is CASSPNRAGPGSPLHF. The CDR3 nucleotides are TGTGCCAGCTCACCAAACAGAGCAGGGCCGGGCTCACCCCTCCACTTT.

This clonotype was seen more than once but under ten times. The gene calls are TRBV5-1 and TRBJ2-5, with unresolved D. Germline V CDR1 and CDR2: SGHRS, YFSETQ. The V and J ends lost 3 bases and 2 bases respectively, with 20 bases between them. CDR3 size: 17 residues. The CDR3 here is CASSSPRLSLGQETQYF. The CDR3 DNA reads as TGCGCCAGCAGCTCCCCCAGGCTCTCCCTCGGACAAGAGACCCAGTACTTC.

This clonotype was observed at least ten times. The chain is built from TRBV5-1 and TRBJ2-7; 12 nucleotides align to TRBD2. CDR1 and CDR2 from the germline V gene are SGHRS and YFSETQ. J was trimmed by 2 bases and V by 4 bases; bases with no gene match: 16. The CDR3 extends over 19 amino acids. The CDR3 sequence: CASSIRTGVTSGSAYEQYF. The CDR3 DNA sequence: TGCGCCAGCAGCATCCGGACAGGCGTGACTAGCGGGAGCGCCTACGAGCAGTACTTC.

This clonotype was seen a few times. The V and J genes are TRBV12-3 or TRBV12-4 and TRBJ1-2, with a tentative D call TRBD1 (5 bases). V was clipped by 7 bases and J by 7 bases, with 16 bases between them. The CDR3 consists of 13 residues. CDR3 DNA sequence: TGTGCCAGCACTACCGACAGTCTTGGTGGCTACACCTTC. This sequence encodes CASTTDSLGGYTF.

This chain connects TRBV4-2 to TRBJ2-7; the D is unclear. The CDR3 is 14 amino acids. The ends were cut back, 4 bases at V and 3 bases at J, with 13 bases in the middle. Germline assignment: CDR1 LGHNA and CDR2 YNFKEQ. CDR3 sequence (DNA): TGTGCCAGCAGCCCAACCGGGCAGAACTACGAGCAGTACTTC. This codes for CASSPTGQNYEQYF.

This clonotype came up a few times. V is TRBV30 and J is TRBJ2-1; no reliable D call. In germline, CDR1 is GTSNPN, CDR2 SVGIG (reference sequence). Trimming removed 3 bases from V and 6 bases from J, with 6 bases in between. This CDR3 is 11 amino acids long. Here the CDR3 DNA reads TGTGCCTGGAGCTTCGGCAATGAGCAGTTCTTC. Its protein product is CAWSFGNEQFF.

The chain has TRBV27 and TRBJ1-5; 8 nucleotides align to TRBD1. The CDR3 spans 16 residues. CDR1 is MNHEY, CDR2 SMNVEV, per germline (reference sequence). After removal of 5 bases from V and 5 bases from J, the junction contained 11 bases not matched to a gene. The CDR3 region has the DNA TGTGCCAGCAGTCCCCCGGGACAGGCCTACCATCAGCCCCAGCATTTT. Its protein product is CASSPPGQAYHQPQHF.

This clonotype was observed a handful of times. This sequence joins TRBV5-6 and TRBJ1-5; the D is unclear. In germline, CDR1 is SGHDT, CDR2 YYEEEE. Trimming took 4 bases from V and 2 from J, leaving 7 bases between them. The CDR3 extends over 13 amino acids. In DNA, the CDR3 is TGTGCCAGCAGCCTGCTCCGCAATCAGCCCCAGCATTTT. Its translation is CASSLLRNQPQHF.

This clonotype was detected many times. The J gene is TRBJ2-5, the V gene TRBV18; 9 bases match TRBD1. From germline, CDR1 is KGHSH and CDR2 LQKENI. This CDR3 spans 14 amino acids. Trimming cost V 1 base and J 5 bases; bases outside gene matches: 2. CDR3 sequence: CASSPLDRGETQYF. The CDR3 coding sequence is TGTGCCAGCTCACCACTGGACAGGGGCGAGACCCAGTACTTC.

This clonotype was counted many times. V usage is TRBV20-1 and J usage is TRBJ1-1; 7 positions match TRBD1. The CDR3 runs to 15 residues. The germline V gene has CDR1 DFQATT and CDR2 SNEGSKA (reference sequence). The J segment lost 0 bases and the V segment lost 6 bases, leaving 10 bases of the junction unmatched. The CDR3 sequence is CSALQTGRMNTEAFF. CDR3 coding DNA: TGCAGTGCCCTTCAGACAGGGCGCATGAACACTGAAGCTTTCTTT.

This clonotype was observed a handful of times. V is TRBV7-9 and J is TRBJ2-7, with 13 bases that match TRBD2. The CDR3 covers 15 residues. Unmatched junction bases numbered 5, after V lost 4 bases and J lost 5 bases. Germline-derived CDR1 and CDR2 are SEHNR and FQNEAQ (reference sequence). DNA for the CDR3: TGTGCCAGCAGCTCCCGACTAGCGGGAGGTCACGAGCAGTACTTC. Protein product: CASSSRLAGGHEQYF.

This clonotype appeared a few times. This chain links TRBV7-9 with TRBJ2-5; a weak D match, TRBD1 (6 bases). The ends were cut back, 1 base at V and 8 bases at J, with 14 bases in the middle. The CDR3 totals 14 residues. Germline V gene data show CDR1 as SEHNR and CDR2 as FQNEAQ (reference sequence). CDR3 coding DNA: TGTGCCAGCAGCTTAGGTGACAGGAAGAGAACCCAGTACTTC. As protein: CASSLGDRKRTQYF.

This chain joins TRBV9 and TRBJ2-2, with TRBD2 identical over 11 bases. The CDR3 has 20 amino acids. Germline lookup yields CDR1 SGDLS and CDR2 YYNGEE. J was trimmed by 6 bases and V by 4 bases; bases with no gene match: 20. CDR3 nucleotides: TGTGCCAGCAGCCTTAAAGAGGGGTATGGGGGACTAGCGGACGCCGGGGAGCTGTTTTTT. Its translation is CASSLKEGYGGLADAGELFF.

This clonotype appeared many times. The rearrangement uses TRBV29-1 and TRBJ2-1; the D call may be TRBD1 or TRBD2 (6 bases each). V shed 3 bases and J shed 9 bases, with 9 bases lying between them. The CDR3 spans 11 residues. Germline V gives CDR1 SQVTM, CDR2 ANQGSEA. CDR3 loop: CSVDRGPEQFF. CDR3 nucleotides: TGCAGCGTTGACCGGGGGCCTGAGCAGTTCTTC.

There are a few counts of this clonotype. J is TRBJ1-1 and V is TRBV9, with no clear D. V lost 0 bases to trimming and J lost 7 bases, with 13 bases between them. The CDR3 runs to 14 residues. Germline V lookup: CDR1 SGDLS, CDR2 YYNGEE. The CDR3 is CASSVEPRANEAFF. The CDR3 DNA is TGTGCCAGCAGCGTAGAACCCAGAGCCAATGAAGCTTTCTTT.

The chain has TRBV7-9 and TRBJ2-7; D perhaps matches TRBD2 (5 bases). Germline V gives CDR1 SEHNR, CDR2 FQNEAQ (reference sequence). There are 13 residues in the CDR3. The V gene lost 4 bases and the J gene lost 7 bases, with 14 bases spanning the gap. Here the CDR3 reads CASSSAGPGEQYF. CDR3 coding DNA: TGTGCCAGCAGCTCGGCGGGCCCGGGGGAGCAGTACTTC.

The genes are TRBV29-1 and TRBJ2-1, with 9 bases that match TRBD2. The CDR3 consists of 17 residues. CDR1 SQVTM and CDR2 ANQGSEA come from the germline V gene. The CDR3 region is CSVGSGSPLSSYNEQFF. The CDR3, as DNA: TGCAGTGTAGGTAGCGGGAGTCCCCTGAGCTCCTACAATGAGCAGTTCTTC.

This clonotype was detected many times. CDR3 sequence reads: CASSWALAGEYEQYF. The CDR3 nucleotides read TGTGCCAGCAGTTGGGCCCTAGCGGGGGAATACGAGCAGTACTTC. The chain carries TRBV27 and TRBJ2-7; 10 nucleotides align to TRBD2. The CDR3 is 15 amino acids. Unmatched junction bases numbered 7, after V lost 4 bases and J lost 4 bases. Looked up from germline, CDR1 is MNHEY and CDR2 is SMNVEV (reference sequence).

This clonotype came up many times. The rearrangement uses TRBV12-3 or TRBV12-4 and TRBJ2-4; D may correspond to TRBD1 or TRBD2 (5 bases each). This CDR3 comprises 16 residues. The V gene lost 7 bases and the J gene lost 6 bases, with 22 bases spanning the gap. The CDR3 region is CASTLMGPGGGNIQYF. In nucleotides, the CDR3 is TGTGCCAGCACCCTTATGGGTCCCGGTGGGGGAAACATTCAGTACTTC.

This clonotype was picked up a small number of times. V is TRBV10-3 and J is TRBJ2-5; unclear D gene. Germline V gene lookup returns CDR1 ENHRY and CDR2 SYGVKD. This CDR3 contains 13 residues. V was trimmed by 3 bases and J by 3 bases, leaving 8 bases between them. Here the CDR3 reads CAISEGREETQYF. In DNA, the CDR3 is TGTGCCATCAGTGAAGGTCGAGAAGAGACCCAGTACTTC.